The 30 T cell receptor beta chains below were found in one sample sequenced in a study of cytomegalovirus exposure and HLA in healthy donors. PCR primers comprised 60 Vbeta and 13 Jbeta primers. Data came from immunoSEQ multiplex PCR; TCRdb stores just in-frame clones and leaves some out. The table shows 180,000 or so clones, with roughly 79% occurring only once. The sample was PBMCs. The origin of the receptors is a man between 40 and 49 years old in good health and CMV-seropositive.

The V gene is TRBV4-1, the J gene TRBJ1-4; a possible D gene is TRBD1 (5 bases). CDR3 length: 12 amino acids. CDR1 is MGHRA, CDR2 YSYEKL, per germline. V shed 4 bases and J shed 10 bases, with 10 bases lying between them. This CDR3 reads CASSLRRGKLFF. The DNA for the CDR3 is TGCGCCAGCAGCCTAAGGAGGGGAAAACTGTTTTTT.

This chain joins TRBV28 and TRBJ1-1, with D possibly TRBD1 on 5 matching bases. V lost 5 bases to trimming and J lost 3 bases, with 16 bases between them. This CDR3 spans 15 amino acids. Germline lookup yields CDR1 MDHEN and CDR2 SYDVKM. In DNA form, the CDR3 reads TGTGCCAGCAGTCCTCCCGCGGGACCTTACACTGAAGCTTTCTTT. Translation gives CASSPPAGPYTEAFF.

The rearrangement links TRBV2 to TRBJ2-6; D not resolved. Between the trimmed V and J ends, which lost 3 bases and 0 bases, there was a span of 12 bases. The CDR3 spans 17 residues. Germline V gene sequence: CDR1 SNHLY, CDR2 FYNNEI. CDR3: CASSDMLANSGANVLTF. The DNA for the CDR3 is TGTGCCAGCAGTGATATGTTGGCCAACTCTGGGGCCAACGTCCTGACTTTC.

V gene TRBV19 combines with J gene TRBJ2-7; no firm D call. Germline CDR1 LNHDA, CDR2 SQIVND (reference sequence). The V gene lost 6 bases and the J gene lost 0 bases, with 3 bases spanning the gap. CDR3 length: 11 amino acids. The CDR3 region has the DNA TGTGCCAGTAGGAGCTCCTACGAGCAGTACTTC. Translating it yields CASRSSYEQYF.

The chain has TRBV6-1 and TRBJ1-4; a possible D gene is TRBD1 (6 bases). With 6 bases removed from V and 6 bases from J, the gap between germline ends came to 11 bases. CDR3 size: 13 residues. The germline V gene has CDR1 MNHNS and CDR2 SASEGT. The chain's CDR3 is CASSRDKYEKLFF. CDR3 DNA: TGTGCCAGCAGCCGGGACAAATATGAAAAACTGTTTTTT.

This chain joins TRBV15 and TRBJ2-3, with 13 bases aligning to TRBD2. Germline trimming cut 1 base from V and 0 bases from J; bases unmatched to any gene: 7. Germline CDR1 and CDR2: LNHNV and YYDKDF (reference sequence). This CDR3 has 19 residues. For the CDR3, the DNA is TGTGCCACCAGCAGAGGACTAGCGGGAGGCAGCGGGAGCACAGATACGCAGTATTTT. Translating it yields CATSRGLAGGSGSTDTQYF.

The genes are TRBV19 and TRBJ1-5; D perhaps matches TRBD1 (6 bases). Germline lookup yields CDR1 LNHDA and CDR2 SQIVND (reference sequence). The length of the CDR3 is 14 residues. Trimming stripped 4 bases from V and 7 bases from J, with 14 bases between. The CDR3 loop is CASSTTGSGQPQHF. The CDR3 DNA reads as TGTGCCAGTAGTACTACAGGGTCGGGACAGCCCCAGCATTTT.

This clone was observed a handful of times. The chain combines TRBV25-1 with TRBJ2-3; maybe TRBD1 (6 bases). V lost 5 bases to trimming and J lost 0 bases, with 21 bases between them. The length of the CDR3 is 18 residues. The germline V gene has CDR1 MGHDK and CDR2 SYGVNS. As DNA, the CDR3 is TGTGCCAGCAGTACCACCAAAGGGACATCAGATAGCACAGATACGCAGTATTTT. Residues: CASSTTKGTSDSTDTQYF. The whole variable domain, filled in from reference TRBV25-1 and TRBJ2-3, reads EADIYQTPRYLVIGTGKKITLECSQTMGHDKMYWYQQDPGMELHLIHYSYGVNSTEKGDLSSESTVSRIRTEHFPLTLESARPSHTSQYLCASSTTKGTSDSTDTQYFGPGTRLTVL.

The chain carries TRBV9 and TRBJ2-3; 10 bases fit TRBD2. This CDR3 comprises 15 residues. After removal of 3 bases from V and 2 bases from J, the junction contained 3 bases not matched to a gene. Germline lookup yields CDR1 SGDLS and CDR2 YYNGEE. The CDR3 spells CASSGLAGPTDTQYF. The CDR3 DNA reads as TGTGCCAGCAGCGGACTAGCGGGCCCCACAGATACGCAGTATTTT.

This clone was observed a handful of times. The rearrangement joins TRBV7-3 to TRBJ2-2; 8 nucleotides line up with TRBD2. This CDR3 is 16 amino acids long. Germline CDR1 is SGHTA and CDR2 is FQGTGA. V trimming: 2 bases; J trimming: 6 bases; junction bases outside the gene matches: 8. For the CDR3, the DNA is TGTGCCAGCAGCTTATACGGGAGGGCCACTCCCGGGGAGCTGTTTTTT. Residues: CASSLYGRATPGELFF.

This chain connects TRBV12-5 to TRBJ2-1; no clear D gene. V lost 6 bases and J lost 7, with 19 bases in between. Germline values: CDR1 LGHNT, CDR2 FRNRAP. The CDR3 runs to 15 residues. This chain's CDR3 is CASGPPLGSRNEQFF. CDR3 in DNA: TGTGCTAGTGGCCCACCCCTGGGTAGCCGGAATGAGCAGTTCTTC.

This sequence joins TRBV9 and TRBJ2-7; 8 bases agree with TRBD2. Germline CDR1 SGDLS, CDR2 YYNGEE. The V and J ends lost 4 bases and 6 bases, in that order; junction bases with no gene match: 9. This CDR3 spans 14 amino acids. CDR3 nucleotides: TGTGCCAGCAGCCCGGGGGGGGGAGGGCGCGAGCAGTACTTC. Its protein product is CASSPGGGGREQYF.

The chain uses TRBV6-1 and TRBJ2-7; TRBD2 is a possible D gene (6 bases). The ends were cut back, 2 bases at V and 6 bases at J, with 11 bases in the middle. CDR3 length equals 13 residues. Germline V gene lookup returns CDR1 MNHNS and CDR2 SASEGT. The CDR3, as DNA: TGTGCCAGCAGTGAACTAGTGCGGGGCGAGCAGTACTTC. Encoded protein: CASSELVRGEQYF.

The chain is built from TRBV2 and TRBJ1-3; TRBD1 matches at 7 bases. CDR3 size: 14 residues. J gave up 4 bases and V 6 bases, and 6 bases lay outside the gene matches. Germline CDR1 reads SNHLY; CDR2 reads FYNNEI. The CDR3: CASRAGTEGNTIYF. The CDR3 nucleotides read TGTGCCAGCAGAGCCGGGACAGAAGGAAACACCATATATTTT.

The gene calls are TRBV11-3 and TRBJ1-2; unclear D gene. This CDR3 is 12 amino acids long. V lost 1 base to trimming and J lost 4 bases, with 4 bases between them. Germline CDR1 and CDR2: SGHNT and YENEEA. The CDR3 sequence: CASSLGSYGYTF. CDR3 DNA sequence: TGTGCCAGCAGCTTAGGTAGCTATGGCTACACCTTC.

V and J are TRBV5-1 and TRBJ2-7; D is perhaps TRBD1 (6 bases). Germline loops: CDR1 SGHRS, CDR2 YFSETQ. This CDR3 has 14 residues. Trimming pared 0 bases from V and 2 bases from J, leaving 9 bases between. The chain's CDR3 is CASSLAGAPYEQYF. The CDR3 DNA is TGCGCCAGCAGCTTGGCAGGGGCCCCCTACGAGCAGTACTTC.

This clone showed up just once. This chain uses TRBV11-3 with TRBJ2-2; D is uncertain. The V end was cut by 5 bases, the J end by 3 bases, with 16 bases between. Germline loops: CDR1 SGHNT, CDR2 YENEEA. The CDR3 length is 16 residues. CDR3 bases: TGTGCCAGCAGCCTAGTGTCCCCCGAGGACACCGGGGAGCTGTTTTTT. Translated, it gives CASSLVSPEDTGELFF.

J is TRBJ2-1 and V is TRBV7-3; 13 bases line up with TRBD2. The CDR3 is 16 residues long. The ends lost 2 bases at V and 10 bases at J; junction bases unmatched: 8. Germline V gene sequence: CDR1 SGHTA, CDR2 FQGTGA. As DNA, the CDR3 is TGTGCCAGCAGCTTAGGACAGGGACTAGCGGGACTGGAGCAGTTCTTC. The encoded protein is CASSLGQGLAGLEQFF.

The chain has TRBV15 and TRBJ1-1, with a tentative D call TRBD1 (6 bases). Looked up from germline, CDR1 is LNHNV and CDR2 is YYDKDF (reference sequence). V lost 5 bases and J 4 bases, leaving 11 bases between the germline ends. This CDR3 has 13 residues. The CDR3 region is CATSLQGTTEAFF. In nucleotides, the CDR3 is TGTGCCACCAGCTTACAGGGTACCACTGAAGCTTTCTTT.

The chain links TRBV7-8 to TRBJ1-5; D possibly corresponds to TRBD1 (5 bases). Germline V lookup: CDR1 SGHVS, CDR2 FQNEAQ. Trimming took 1 base from V and 6 from J, leaving 13 bases between them. This CDR3 is built from 15 residues. CDR3 in amino acids: CASSLGRTTGQPQHF. The CDR3 DNA reads as TGTGCCAGCAGCTTAGGCAGGACAACTGGTCAGCCCCAGCATTTT.

This chain connects TRBV20-1 to TRBJ1-2, with unresolved D. CDR1 and CDR2 from the germline V gene are DFQATT and SNEGSKA (reference sequence). This CDR3 region has 11 residues. V lost 6 bases to trimming and J lost 5 bases, with 10 bases between them. The CDR3 region has the DNA TGCAGTGCAAAGCGTGGATATGGCTACACCTTC. Translated, it gives CSAKRGYGYTF.

This clone was recorded only once. The rearrangement links TRBV9 to TRBJ2-3, with a weak D call TRBD2 (5 bases). V was cut by 0 bases and J by 11 bases, with 19 bases left in between. CDR1 and CDR2 (germline): SGDLS, YYNGEE. The CDR3 is made up of 15 amino acids. DNA of the CDR3: TGTGCCAGCAGCGTAGGAACGGGTAGCGCGTATGTGCAGTATTTT. Protein sequence: CASSVGTGSAYVQYF.

The V and J genes are TRBV5-1 and TRBJ1-1; TRBD1 might be the D (5 bases). CDR3 length: 13 amino acids. Trimming took off 4 bases at V and 4 bases at J, with 11 bases between the two ends. Germline V gives CDR1 SGHRS, CDR2 YFSETQ. The CDR3 DNA reads as TGCGCCAGCAGCGTCCAAGGGGTCACTGAAGCTTTCTTT. It encodes CASSVQGVTEAFF.

The rearrangement links TRBV7-9 to TRBJ2-7; possibly TRBD2 for D (5 bases). The V end was cut by 1 base, the J end by 1 base, with 11 bases between. The CDR3 consists of 15 residues. The germline V gene encodes CDR1 SEHNR and CDR2 FQNEAQ (reference sequence). The chain's CDR3 is CASSLVGLGSYEQYF. In DNA, the CDR3 is TGTGCCAGCAGCTTAGTAGGACTGGGATCCTACGAGCAGTACTTC.

Comment on this clone: Within the sample, other DNA sequences also encode this same CDR3. This sequence joins TRBV14 and TRBJ1-1, with D hard to call. The ends were cut back, 0 bases at V and 2 bases at J, with 4 bases in the middle. The CDR3 runs 13 residues. In germline, CDR1 is SGHDN, CDR2 FVKESK. The CDR3 sequence: CASSQDRNTEAFF. CDR3 DNA sequence: TGTGCCAGCAGCCAAGATAGAAACACTGAAGCTTTCTTT.

J is TRBJ2-5 and V is TRBV5-1, with TRBD1 identical over 7 bases. The CDR3 contains 15 residues. Germline-derived CDR1 and CDR2 are SGHRS and YFSETQ. V was clipped by 0 bases and J by 5 bases; unmatched bases: 7. CDR3 in amino acids: CASSLGNRGGETQYF. DNA of the CDR3: TGCGCCAGCAGCTTGGGGAACAGGGGTGGGGAGACCCAGTACTTC.

This chain joins TRBV25-1 and TRBJ2-1; TRBD2 aligns across 9 bases. With 4 bases clipped from V and 10 bases from J, the junction kept 11 bases outside the gene matches. The CDR3 runs 15 residues. Germline CDR1 MGHDK, CDR2 SYGVNS. The CDR3 DNA is TGTGCCAGCAGTGCCGGTAGCGGGAGTTTCAGCGAGCAGTTCTTC. Its protein is CASSAGSGSFSEQFF. Combining the CDR3 with reference TRBV25-1 and TRBJ2-1 gives the whole variable domain EADIYQTPRYLVIGTGKKITLECSQTMGHDKMYWYQQDPGMELHLIHYSYGVNSTEKGDLSSESTVSRIRTEHFPLTLESARPSHTSQYLCASSAGSGSFSEQFFGPGTRLTVL.

The chain combines TRBV5-1 with TRBJ1-1; possibly TRBD1 for D (6 bases). The CDR3 extends over 15 amino acids. CDR1 and CDR2 (germline): SGHRS, YFSETQ. Between the trimmed V and J ends, which lost 3 bases and 0 bases, there was a span of 12 bases. The CDR3 sequence is CASSSDSPLNTEAFF. As DNA, the CDR3 is TGCGCCAGCAGCTCGGACAGCCCATTGAACACTGAAGCTTTCTTT.

The chain employs TRBV6-5 and TRBJ2-7; D perhaps matches TRBD1 (5 bases). The CDR3 runs to 14 residues. Germline assignment: CDR1 MNHEY and CDR2 SVGAGI. Trimming removed 5 bases from V and 3 bases from J, with 14 bases in between. The CDR3: CASSGARWGYEQYF. The CDR3 region has the DNA TGTGCCAGCAGTGGGGCCCGGTGGGGCTACGAGCAGTACTTC.

The CDR3 DNA is TGTGCCAGCAGTGACTCAGGCGCTAGCGGCTTCTACAATGAGCAGTTCTTC. Translation gives CASSDSGASGFYNEQFF. The chain carries TRBV6-4 and TRBJ2-1; 7 bases align to TRBD2. Trimming at V came to 0 bases and at J to 3 bases, leaving 8 bases not matched to a gene. CDR3 length: 17 amino acids. The germline gives CDR1 MRHNA, CDR2 SNTAGT.